The 30 T cell receptor beta chains below all came from one sample that was sequenced in a study of vaccination and CD4 T cells after COVID-19. These receptors lack a known antigen. Treatment: approximately 10-day PBMC culture with coronavirus spike peptide pools or control peptides (ViraFEST assay). With the Oncomine TCR Beta short-read assay, DNA from cultured CD4+ T cells was sequenced. TCRdb redid the calling of the PCR reads with MiXCR, one entry per CDR3 protein. The sample has around 21,000 distinct CDR3 sequences; approximately 50% are singletons. The sample consisted of CD4+ T cells from blood, cultured in vitro. These receptors were obtained from a human donor who had recovered from COVID-19.

This clonotype occurred a few times. The gene calls are TRBV27 and TRBJ1-1; D is unclear. Germline assignment: CDR1 MNHEY and CDR2 SMNVEV (reference sequence). This CDR3 is built from 19 residues. V was shortened by 5 bases and J by 0 bases, with 25 bases between the two germline ends. DNA for the CDR3: TGTGCCAGCAGTCAAAAGGCGTCTAGAGTCCAAGTAATGAACACTGAAGCTTTCTTT. Encoded protein: CASSQKASRVQVMNTEAFF.

This chain connects TRBV7-9 to TRBJ2-2, with 8 bases matching TRBD2. Trimming took 5 bases from V and 5 from J; bases not matched to a gene: 16. Germline CDR1 reads SEHNR; CDR2 reads FQNEAQ (reference sequence). This CDR3 spans 18 amino acids. CDR3 coding DNA: TGTGCCAGCAGCCCACCGTTTAGGGTAGCGGGGAGGACCGGGGAGCTGTTTTTT. It is translated as CASSPPFRVAGRTGELFF. The entire variable domain, with the rest obtained from reference TRBV7-9 and TRBJ2-2, is as follows: DTGVSQNPRHKITKRGQNVTFRCDPISEHNRLYWYRQTLGQGPEFLTYFQNEAQLEKSRLLSDRFSAERPKGSFSTLEIQRTEQGDSAMYLCASSPPFRVAGRTGELFFGEGSRLTVL.

The chain joins TRBV20-1 to TRBJ2-5; the D gene is possibly TRBD2 (5 bases). The germline V gene has CDR1 DFQATT and CDR2 SNEGSKA (reference sequence). CDR3 size: 14 residues. The V gene lost 2 bases and the J gene lost 4 bases, with 14 bases spanning the gap. This CDR3 is CSARIKGEGETQYF. The DNA for the CDR3 is TGCAGTGCTAGAATCAAGGGAGAAGGAGAGACCCAGTACTTC.

This chain uses TRBV20-1 with TRBJ1-2; 8 bases align to TRBD1. V lost 4 bases and J lost 8; bases outside the gene matches: 12. This CDR3 is built from 14 residues. From germline, CDR1 is DFQATT and CDR2 SNEGSKA (reference sequence). The CDR3 spells CSATPDRVGGGYTF. The CDR3 DNA sequence: TGCAGTGCTACCCCGGACAGGGTGGGAGGCGGCTACACCTTC.

The chain is built from TRBV27 and TRBJ1-4; the D is unclear. Trimming removed 2 bases from V and 5 bases from J, with 6 bases in between. The CDR3 length is 13 residues. Germline CDR1 and CDR2: MNHEY and SMNVEV (reference sequence). This CDR3 reads CASSLRENEKLFF. The CDR3 bases are TGTGCCAGCAGTTTACGGGAAAATGAAAAACTGTTTTTT.

The V gene is TRBV7-9, the J gene TRBJ2-2, with 13 nucleotides matching TRBD2. V trimming: 5 bases; J trimming: 4 bases; junction bases outside the gene matches: 7. CDR1 SEHNR and CDR2 FQNEAQ come from the germline V gene (reference sequence). This CDR3 is built from 17 residues. The CDR3 nucleotides are TGTGCCAGCAGCCAGGGACTAGCGGGACGTGGCACCGGGGAGCTGTTTTTT. Translating gives CASSQGLAGRGTGELFF.

The chain uses TRBV7-2 and TRBJ2-2, with 7 bases aligning to TRBD2. The CDR3 covers 16 residues. V gave up 5 bases and J gave up 0 bases; unmatched junction bases: 6. Germline CDR1 reads SGHTA; CDR2 reads FQGNSA. The DNA of the CDR3 is TGTGCCAGCAGCCCCCAGGGAGGGGCGAACACCGGGGAGCTGTTTTTT. This codes for CASSPQGGANTGELFF.

This clonotype was seen a handful of times. This chain uses TRBV7-9 with TRBJ2-3; maybe TRBD1 (5 bases). This CDR3 spans 16 amino acids. The germline V gene has CDR1 SEHNR and CDR2 FQNEAQ (reference sequence). Between the trimmed V and J ends, which lost 5 bases and 2 bases, there was a span of 17 bases. CDR3 amino acids: CASSPRQSPSTDTQYF. DNA of the CDR3: TGTGCCAGCAGCCCCCGACAGTCCCCTTCCACAGATACGCAGTATTTT.

The V gene is TRBV24-1, the J gene TRBJ2-7; 7 positions match TRBD2. The CDR3 runs to 14 residues. Germline CDR1 and CDR2: KGHDR and SFDVKD. Trimming took 4 bases from V and 3 from J; bases not matched to a gene: 5. As DNA, the CDR3 is TGTGCCACCAGTGACCCTGGGGGGGGCTACGAGCAGTACTTC. Translating gives CATSDPGGGYEQYF.

The chain combines TRBV11-1 with TRBJ2-7, with TRBD1 matching 7 bases. With 3 bases clipped from V and 2 bases from J, the junction kept 4 bases outside the gene matches. The CDR3 covers 14 residues. The germline gives CDR1 SGHAT, CDR2 FQDESV (reference sequence). The CDR3 DNA follows: TGTGCCAGCAGCTTGGGACAGAGAACCTACGAGCAGTACTTC. It codes for CASSLGQRTYEQYF.

J is TRBJ1-6 and V is TRBV20-1, with D tentatively TRBD1 (6 bases). V lost 3 bases, J lost 8 bases, and 17 bases lay in between. The CDR3 has 15 amino acids. CDR1 and CDR2 from the germline V gene are DFQATT and SNEGSKA (reference sequence). CDR3 DNA: TGCAGTGCTAGGGGGGCGAGGGGGTTGGATTCACCCCTCCACTTT. This translates into CSARGARGLDSPLHF.

This sequence joins TRBV20-1 and TRBJ1-2; 7 bases match TRBD1. This CDR3 comprises 12 residues. V was clipped by 7 bases and J by 5 bases; unmatched bases: 7. Germline V gives CDR1 DFQATT, CDR2 SNEGSKA (reference sequence). The CDR3, as DNA: TGCAGTGTAAACCAGGGGGGGTATGGCTACACCTTC. The encoded protein is CSVNQGGYGYTF.

This chain links TRBV6-5 with TRBJ2-2, with 7 bases lining up with TRBD2. Trimming removed 0 bases from V and 7 bases from J; junction bases left unmatched: 2. CDR3 length equals 14 residues. Germline V gene sequence: CDR1 MNHEY, CDR2 SVGAGI. The CDR3 reads CASSYSPSGGELFF. CDR3 coding DNA: TGTGCCAGCAGTTACTCTCCTAGCGGCGGGGAGCTGTTTTTT.

The table lists this clonotype with a few counts. The chain recombines TRBV27 with TRBJ1-1; D might be TRBD1 (5 bases). The germline V gene has CDR1 MNHEY and CDR2 SMNVEV (reference sequence). The CDR3 sequence is 14 residues long. V was clipped by 0 bases and J by 1 base, with 6 bases between them. The CDR3 bases are TGTGCCAGCAGTTTATCCGGGGGGAACACTGAAGCTTTCTTT. Amino acids: CASSLSGGNTEAFF.

The V and J genes are TRBV12-5 and TRBJ1-1; 8 bases line up with TRBD1. Looked up from germline, CDR1 is LGHNT and CDR2 is FRNRAP. The V segment lost 6 bases and the J segment 3 bases; nucleotides outside the gene matches: 9. The CDR3 totals 15 residues. The CDR3 protein is CASGPGQGSDTEAFF. The CDR3 DNA sequence: TGTGCTAGTGGCCCCGGACAGGGATCTGACACTGAAGCTTTCTTT.

The chain recombines TRBV25-1 with TRBJ2-2; TRBD1 might be the D (5 bases). In germline, CDR1 is MGHDK, CDR2 SYGVNS. The CDR3 spans 16 residues. Deletions cut 0 bases from V and 1 base from J, with 9 bases between. CDR3 bases: TGTGCCAGCAGTGAATATTCCGGACAGAACACCGGGGAGCTGTTTTTT. It codes for CASSEYSGQNTGELFF. Looking up the rest from reference TRBV25-1 and TRBJ2-2 gives the full variable domain: EADIYQTPRYLVIGTGKKITLECSQTMGHDKMYWYQQDPGMELHLIHYSYGVNSTEKGDLSSESTVSRIRTEHFPLTLESARPSHTSQYLCASSEYSGQNTGELFFGEGSRLTVL.

This clonotype was seen more than once but under ten times. The V gene is TRBV7-2, the J gene TRBJ1-5; 7 bases are a match to TRBD1. The CDR3 loop spans 15 amino acids. CDR1 and CDR2 from the germline V gene are SGHTA and FQGNSA. The ends lost 5 bases at V and 0 bases at J; junction bases unmatched: 4. CDR3 region: CASSIRTGSNQPQHF. CDR3 nucleotides: TGTGCCAGCAGCATCCGGACAGGTAGCAATCAGCCCCAGCATTTT.

This clonotype was seen more than once but under ten times. The chain has TRBV7-2 and TRBJ1-2; no clear D. Germline lookup yields CDR1 SGHTA and CDR2 FQGNSA. The length of the CDR3 is 16 residues. Trimming pared 3 bases from V and 6 bases from J, leaving 20 bases between. Here the CDR3 DNA reads TGTGCCAGCAGCTTGGTGGTGGGAGTGATCTCTGATGGCTACACCTTC. It specifies CASSLVVGVISDGYTF.

The V gene is TRBV5-1, the J gene TRBJ2-1; D gene ambiguous. Germline V lookup: CDR1 SGHRS, CDR2 YFSETQ. The CDR3 consists of 14 residues. Trimming left V 2 bases short and J 7 bases short, with 13 bases between. The CDR3 here is CASSLHHQENEQFF. Here the CDR3 DNA reads TGCGCCAGCAGCTTACACCACCAGGAAAATGAGCAGTTCTTC.

J is TRBJ2-3 and V is TRBV6-2 or TRBV6-3, with TRBD1 identical over 8 bases. This CDR3 is built from 18 residues. CDR1 is MNHEY, CDR2 SVGEGT, per germline. With V trimmed by 0 bases and J by 2 bases, 10 bases remained unmatched. For the CDR3, the DNA is TGTGCCAGCAGTTACTCACCGACCAGGGGGCAGTTCACAGATACGCAGTATTTT. This sequence encodes CASSYSPTRGQFTDTQYF.

The chain uses TRBV2 and TRBJ2-7, with 7 bases that match TRBD1. The germline V gene has CDR1 SNHLY and CDR2 FYNNEI. Trimming took 8 bases from V and 0 from J; bases not matched to a gene: 4. The CDR3 runs 13 residues. CDR3 bases: TGTGCCAGCGGACAGGTCTTCTCCTACGAGCAGTACTTC. It specifies CASGQVFSYEQYF.

The rearrangement links TRBV6-1 to TRBJ1-1, with 10 bases identical to TRBD1. The germline V gene encodes CDR1 MNHNS and CDR2 SASEGT. V dropped 5 bases and J dropped 3; count of bases not matched to a gene: 3. The CDR3 has 14 residues. CDR3: CASSRGQGYTEAFF. DNA of the CDR3: TGTGCCAGCAGTCGGGGACAGGGGTACACTGAAGCTTTCTTT.

CDR3 region: CASSIQTTFPGGYTF. The CDR3 coding sequence is TGTGCCAGTAGTATTCAGACGACTTTTCCGGGTGGCTACACCTTC. J is TRBJ1-2 and V is TRBV19; D remains unclear. The CDR3 contains 15 residues. V was trimmed by 3 bases and J by 7 bases, leaving 18 bases between them. Germline V gene lookup returns CDR1 LNHDA and CDR2 SQIVND (reference sequence).

The genes are TRBV15 and TRBJ2-2; TRBD2 matches at 8 bases. Germline V gene lookup returns CDR1 LNHNV and CDR2 YYDKDF (reference sequence). V gave up 3 bases and J gave up 4 bases; unmatched junction bases: 7. The CDR3 is made up of 16 amino acids. This CDR3 reads CATSRESGSGTGELFF. In DNA, the CDR3 is TGTGCCACCAGCAGGGAGAGCGGGAGTGGCACCGGGGAGCTGTTTTTT.

The chain couples TRBV19 to TRBJ2-1, with D unclear. Germline assignment: CDR1 LNHDA and CDR2 SQIVND (reference sequence). The V and J ends lost 1 base and 8 bases respectively, with 12 bases between them. This CDR3 has 14 amino acids. The CDR3 region is CASSIGPQSDEQFF. The CDR3 DNA sequence: TGTGCCAGTAGTATAGGCCCCCAAAGCGATGAGCAGTTCTTC.

Within the sample, this clonotype is large (0.1 to 1%). The V gene is TRBV6-5, the J gene TRBJ1-2; tentative D call: TRBD1 (6 bases). The germline V gene has CDR1 MNHEY and CDR2 SVGAGI. The length of the CDR3 is 15 residues. V was cut by 2 bases and J by 1 base, with 11 bases left in between. The CDR3 here is CASSYDQGHNYGYTF. CDR3 nucleotide sequence: TGTGCCAGCAGTTACGACCAGGGACATAACTATGGCTACACCTTC.

This clonotype has only a few counts. Written as DNA, the CDR3 is TGTGCCAGCAGCTCACGAATCCTGGACATCATCATAACCGGGGAGCTGTTTTTT. As protein: CASSSRILDIIITGELFF. The rearrangement joins TRBV7-6 to TRBJ2-2; D is perhaps TRBD1 (5 bases). The CDR3 loop spans 18 amino acids. Germline V lookup: CDR1 SGHVS, CDR2 FNYEAQ. V was pared by 4 bases and J by 5 bases, with 23 bases between.

The CDR3 bases are TGTGCCAGCAGCTTAGCGGGGGGGAGCAATCAGCCCCAGCATTTT. It specifies CASSLAGGSNQPQHF. The gene calls are TRBV7-9 and TRBJ1-5, with D tentatively TRBD1 (5 bases). This CDR3 has 15 residues. Trimming left V 0 bases short and J 1 base short, with 7 bases between. Germline-derived CDR1 and CDR2 are SEHNR and FQNEAQ (reference sequence).

V is TRBV27 and J is TRBJ2-1; the D gene is possibly TRBD2 (5 bases). CDR1 is MNHEY and CDR2 is SMNVEV in the germline V gene (reference sequence). This CDR3 has 14 amino acids. Between the trimmed V and J ends, which lost 10 bases and 5 bases, there was a span of 18 bases. The CDR3 region has the DNA TGTGCCACCCCCCCCTCGGGATCCCACAATGAGCAGTTCTTC. Protein: CATPPSGSHNEQFF.

This clonotype was seen a few times. The genes are TRBV20-1 and TRBJ2-3, with 9 nucleotides matching TRBD1. Germline-derived CDR1 and CDR2 are DFQATT and SNEGSKA (reference sequence). This CDR3 contains 19 residues. The trim removed 3 bases at V and 0 bases at J, leaving 16 bases unmatched. The CDR3 region has the DNA TGCAGTGCTAGCCGGGACAGGGTTTCTAGCCTGACTAGCACAGATACGCAGTATTTT. Residues: CSASRDRVSSLTSTDTQYF.